These T cell receptor beta chains were read from a single sample in a study of CD4+ T cells in melanoma. TCRdb's copy holds only in-frame clones and misses some; the assay was immunoSEQ multiplex PCR. In the table there are some 5,000 clones, 60% to 65% of which are singletons. The material sequenced was cells from a culture (not recorded whether cultured in vitro). The receptors were gathered from a human donor with melanoma. CDR3s include the opening cysteine and the closing phenylalanine or tryptophan. A D gene is named only where the DNA matches it firmly. Size is omitted from some rows. Given values are once, few, many or a class for expanded clones.

clone size: NA
J gene: TRBJ1-5
D gene: NA
V gene: TRBV6-5
CDR3 protein: CASSLVRGNQPQHF
CDR3 DNA: TGTGCCAGCAGTTTGGTCAGGGGCAATCAGCCCCAGCATTTT

clone size: NA
J gene: TRBJ1-1
D gene: NA
V gene: TRBV19
CDR3 protein: CASSHNRVMNTEAFF
CDR3 DNA: TGTGCCAGTAGCCACAACAGGGTAATGAACACTGAAGCTTTCTTT

clone size: NA
J gene: TRBJ2-7
D gene: TRBD2
V gene: TRBV3-1/TRBV3-2
CDR3 protein: CASSHPGLAGGYEQYF
CDR3 DNA: TGTGCCAGCAGCCACCCCGGACTAGCGGGGGGCTACGAGCAGTACTTC

clone size: medium-sized
J gene: TRBJ2-3
D gene: NA
V gene: TRBV7-9
CDR3 protein: CASSSSTGNTDTQYF
CDR3 DNA: TGTGCCAGCAGCTCATCGACGGGAAACACAGATACGCAGTATTTT

clone size: medium-sized
J gene: TRBJ2-7
D gene: TRBD1
V gene: TRBV6-5
CDR3 protein: CASSYGTGKYEQYF
CDR3 DNA: TGTGCCAGCAGTTACGGGACAGGAAAGTACGAGCAGTACTTC

clone size: medium-sized
J gene: TRBJ2-1
D gene: NA
V gene: TRBV9
CDR3 protein: CASSSMLRLGADEQFF
CDR3 DNA: TGTGCCAGCAGCTCTATGCTCCGTCTCGGGGCGGATGAGCAGTTCTTC

clone size: NA
J gene: TRBJ1-3
D gene: TRBD1
V gene: TRBV9
CDR3 protein: CASSSGQDLGNTIYF
CDR3 DNA: TGTGCCAGCAGCAGCGGACAGGACCTCGGAAACACCATATATTTT

clone size: few
J gene: TRBJ1-2
D gene: NA
V gene: TRBV4-1
CDR3 protein: CASSQDVGGYRGNYGYTF
CDR3 DNA: TGCGCCAGCAGCCAAGATGTAGGCGGCTATAGGGGGAACTATGGCTACACCTTC

clone size: once
J gene: TRBJ1-6
D gene: NA
V gene: TRBV11-3
CDR3 protein: CASSLRANSPLHF
CDR3 DNA: TGTGCCAGCAGCCTCAGGGCTAATTCACCCCTCCACTTT

clone size: NA
J gene: TRBJ1-6
D gene: NA
V gene: TRBV6-4
CDR3 protein: CASSDSRGNNSPLHF
CDR3 DNA: TGTGCCAGCAGTGACTCTCGAGGGAATAATTCACCCCTCCACTTT

clone size: NA
J gene: TRBJ2-2
D gene: NA
V gene: TRBV5-5
CDR3 protein: CASSPQTNTGELFF
CDR3 DNA: TGTGCCAGCAGTCCACAGACGAACACCGGGGAGCTGTTTTTT

clone size: NA
J gene: TRBJ1-2
D gene: NA
V gene: TRBV3-1/TRBV3-2
CDR3 protein: CASSPYLQGDGYTF
CDR3 DNA: TGTGCCAGCAGCCCGTACTTGCAGGGTGATGGCTACACCTTC

clone size: NA
J gene: TRBJ1-5
D gene: NA
V gene: TRBV19
CDR3 protein: CASSIGGGAQHF
CDR3 DNA: TGTGCCAGTAGTATAGGGGGCGGGGCCCAGCATTTT

clone size: NA
J gene: TRBJ2-1
D gene: NA
V gene: TRBV7-3
CDR3 protein: CASSLWASVGNEQFF
CDR3 DNA: TGTGCCAGCAGCTTATGGGCTAGCGTCGGCAATGAGCAGTTCTTC

clone size: once
J gene: TRBJ2-1
D gene: TRBD1
V gene: TRBV11-3
CDR3 protein: CASSSRQGGSYNEQFF
CDR3 DNA: TGTGCCAGCAGCTCCCGACAGGGGGGCTCCTACAATGAGCAGTTCTTC

clone size: NA
J gene: TRBJ2-7
D gene: NA
V gene: TRBV29-1
CDR3 protein: CSVTGGYTSYEQYF
CDR3 DNA: TGCAGCGTCACCGGAGGGTACACGTCCTACGAGCAGTACTTC

clone size: NA
J gene: TRBJ2-1
D gene: NA
V gene: TRBV7-9
CDR3 protein: CASSLGNEQFF
CDR3 DNA: TGTGCCAGCAGCCTTGGTAATGAGCAGTTCTTC

clone size: few
J gene: TRBJ2-7
D gene: TRBD2
V gene: TRBV30
CDR3 protein: CASTSGGRYEQYF
CDR3 DNA: TGTGCCTCGACTAGCGGGGGTCGTTACGAGCAGTACTTC

clone size: few
J gene: TRBJ2-7
D gene: TRBD2
V gene: TRBV7-8
CDR3 protein: CASSLGGGYEQYF
CDR3 DNA: TGTGCCAGCAGCTTAGGGGGGGGCTACGAGCAGTACTTC

clone size: medium-sized
J gene: TRBJ1-6
D gene: TRBD1
V gene: TRBV5-4
CDR3 protein: CASSSGQGGSSPLHF
CDR3 DNA: TGTGCCAGCAGCTCAGGACAGGGCGGTAGTTCACCCCTCCACTTT

clone size: NA
J gene: TRBJ2-3
D gene: NA
V gene: TRBV6-4
CDR3 protein: CASDWGGCTDTQYF
CDR3 DNA: TGTGCCAGCGATTGGGGGGGCTGCACAGATACGCAGTATTTT

clone size: NA
J gene: TRBJ2-1
D gene: TRBD1
V gene: TRBV5-6
CDR3 protein: CASSLQGAGEFF
CDR3 DNA: TGTGCCAGCAGCTTACAGGGGGCCGGCGAGTTCTTC

clone size: NA
J gene: TRBJ2-3
D gene: NA
V gene: TRBV7-2
CDR3 protein: CASVPSRVTDTQYF
CDR3 DNA: TGTGCCAGCGTCCCTTCTAGAGTCACAGATACGCAGTATTTT

clone size: NA
J gene: TRBJ1-1
D gene: NA
V gene: TRBV20-1
CDR3 protein: CSFFSGTEAFF
CDR3 DNA: TGCAGTTTTTTTAGCGGCACTGAAGCTTTCTTT

clone size: NA
J gene: TRBJ2-7
D gene: NA
V gene: TRBV7-6
CDR3 protein: CASSLGTTYEQYF
CDR3 DNA: TGTGCCAGCAGCTTAGGCACCACCTACGAGCAGTACTTC

clone size: NA
J gene: TRBJ1-1
D gene: NA
V gene: TRBV7-9
CDR3 protein: CASSSGAWVLRTEAFF
CDR3 DNA: TGTGCCAGCAGCTCTGGGGCATGGGTCCTAAGGACTGAAGCTTTCTTT

clone size: NA
J gene: TRBJ1-4
D gene: NA
V gene: TRBV5-1
CDR3 protein: CASSLAATNEKLFF
CDR3 DNA: TGCGCCAGCAGCTTGGCCGCAACTAATGAAAAACTGTTTTTT

clone size: NA
J gene: TRBJ2-7
D gene: NA
V gene: TRBV28
CDR3 protein: CASTWAYEQYF
CDR3 DNA: TGTGCCAGCACCTGGGCCTACGAGCAGTACTTC

clone size: NA
J gene: TRBJ2-3
D gene: TRBD1
V gene: TRBV5-1
CDR3 protein: CASSGQGSDTQYF
CDR3 DNA: TGCGCCAGCAGCGGACAGGGTTCAGATACGCAGTATTTT

clone size: NA
J gene: TRBJ2-7
D gene: TRBD1
V gene: TRBV19
CDR3 protein: CASSTGQGAYEQYF
CDR3 DNA: TGTGCCAGTAGTACGGGACAGGGGGCGTACGAGCAGTACTTC

clone size: NA
J gene: TRBJ1-6
D gene: NA
V gene: TRBV2
CDR3 protein: CASTGKGGYDNSPLHF
CDR3 DNA: TGTGCCAGCACGGGAAAGGGGGGTTACGATAATTCACCCCTCCACTTT

clone size: medium-sized
J gene: TRBJ1-1
D gene: NA
V gene: TRBV7-9
CDR3 protein: CASSPRGDTEAFF
CDR3 DNA: TGTGCCAGCAGCCCAAGGGGGGACACTGAAGCTTTCTTT

clone size: NA
J gene: TRBJ1-6
D gene: NA
V gene: TRBV5-1
CDR3 protein: CASRLGDSPLHF
CDR3 DNA: TGCGCCAGCAGGCTTGGGGATTCACCCCTCCACTTT

clone size: NA
J gene: TRBJ2-1
D gene: TRBD1
V gene: TRBV3-1/TRBV3-2
CDR3 protein: CATRDRGGNEQFF
CDR3 DNA: TGTGCCACCCGGGACAGGGGCGGGAATGAGCAGTTCTTC

clone size: NA
J gene: TRBJ2-7
D gene: NA
V gene: TRBV3-1/TRBV3-2
CDR3 protein: CASSQKFRAYEQYF
CDR3 DNA: TGTGCCAGCAGCCAAAAGTTCAGGGCGTACGAGCAGTACTTC

clone size: NA
J gene: TRBJ1-1
D gene: NA
V gene: TRBV25-1
CDR3 protein: CASSATPRGRTEAFF
CDR3 DNA: TGTGCCAGCAGCGCCACCCCCAGGGGTAGAACTGAAGCTTTCTTT

clone size: once
J gene: TRBJ1-1
D gene: NA
V gene: TRBV25-1
CDR3 protein: CASRRNTEAFF
CDR3 DNA: TGTGCCAGCAGGAGGAACACTGAAGCTTTCTTT

clone size: NA
J gene: TRBJ1-1
D gene: NA
V gene: TRBV28
CDR3 protein: CASSLSATGAFF
CDR3 DNA: TGTGCCAGCAGTTTATCGGCAACCGGGGCTTTCTTT

clone size: few
J gene: TRBJ1-1
D gene: NA
V gene: TRBV7-2
CDR3 protein: CASSREGGTEAFF
CDR3 DNA: TGTGCCAGCAGCCGAGAAGGCGGCACTGAAGCTTTCTTT

clone size: NA
J gene: TRBJ2-5
D gene: TRBD2
V gene: TRBV30
CDR3 protein: CAWSTLRRAGHQETQYF
CDR3 DNA: TGTGCCTGGAGTACCTTGAGGAGAGCGGGGCACCAAGAGACCCAGTACTTC

clone size: NA
J gene: TRBJ2-5
D gene: NA
V gene: TRBV30
CDR3 protein: CAWSDTGRAATQYF
CDR3 DNA: TGTGCCTGGAGTGACACGGGGCGGGCTGCGACCCAGTACTTC

clone size: medium-sized
J gene: TRBJ1-4
D gene: NA
V gene: TRBV5-5
CDR3 protein: CASSWGGAGATNEKLFF
CDR3 DNA: TGTGCCAGCAGCTGGGGGGGGGCAGGGGCAACTAATGAAAAACTGTTTTTT

clone size: NA
J gene: TRBJ1-1
D gene: TRBD1
V gene: TRBV7-8
CDR3 protein: CASRLTGTVLNTEAFF
CDR3 DNA: TGTGCCAGCAGGCTGACCGGGACAGTTCTGAACACTGAAGCTTTCTTT

clone size: NA
J gene: TRBJ1-2
D gene: TRBD1
V gene: TRBV18
CDR3 protein: CASSFQGASGYTF
CDR3 DNA: TGTGCCAGCTCATTCCAGGGGGCCAGTGGCTACACCTTC

clone size: once
J gene: TRBJ2-2
D gene: TRBD2
V gene: TRBV2
CDR3 protein: CASSYGLAGRTGELFF
CDR3 DNA: TGTGCCAGCAGTTACGGACTAGCGGGGAGGACCGGGGAGCTGTTTTTT

clone size: NA
J gene: TRBJ2-7
D gene: NA
V gene: TRBV7-9
CDR3 protein: CATEGHKSYEQYF
CDR3 DNA: TGTGCCACGGAGGGTCATAAATCCTACGAGCAGTACTTC

clone size: NA
J gene: TRBJ1-2
D gene: NA
V gene: TRBV30
CDR3 protein: CAYGLNYGYTF
CDR3 DNA: TGTGCCTACGGTCTCAACTATGGCTACACCTTC

clone size: NA
J gene: TRBJ1-2
D gene: NA
V gene: TRBV7-3
CDR3 protein: CASSRQVGYTF
CDR3 DNA: TGTGCCAGCAGTCGACAGGTAGGCTACACCTTC

clone size: NA
J gene: TRBJ2-7
D gene: NA
V gene: TRBV3-1/TRBV3-2
CDR3 protein: CASSHISYEQYF
CDR3 DNA: TGTGCCAGCAGCCACATCTCCTACGAGCAGTACTTC

clone size: NA
J gene: TRBJ2-1
D gene: TRBD2
V gene: TRBV11-2
CDR3 protein: CASSLVVSGGAFEEQFF
CDR3 DNA: TGTGCCAGCAGCTTAGTTGTTAGCGGGGGGGCCTTTGAAGAGCAGTTCTTC

clone size: NA
J gene: TRBJ2-1
D gene: TRBD2
V gene: TRBV11-2
CDR3 protein: CASSLVAGGFYNEQFF
CDR3 DNA: TGTGCCAGCAGCCTGGTAGCGGGGGGGTTCTACAATGAGCAGTTCTTC

clone size: NA
J gene: TRBJ2-2
D gene: NA
V gene: TRBV24-1
CDR3 protein: CATKDQTGTGELFF
CDR3 DNA: TGTGCCACCAAGGACCAGACGGGTACCGGGGAGCTGTTTTTT

clone size: NA
J gene: TRBJ2-7
D gene: TRBD1
V gene: TRBV6-5
CDR3 protein: CASSYSGTAIYEQYF
CDR3 DNA: TGTGCCAGCAGTTATTCCGGGACAGCGATCTACGAGCAGTACTTC

clone size: NA
J gene: TRBJ2-1
D gene: NA
V gene: TRBV5-1
CDR3 protein: CASSLDWNEQFF
CDR3 DNA: TGCGCCAGCAGCTTAGACTGGAATGAGCAGTTCTTC

clone size: NA
J gene: TRBJ2-7
D gene: NA
V gene: TRBV11-2
CDR3 protein: CASSFDPHEQYF
CDR3 DNA: TGTGCCAGCAGCTTCGATCCACACGAGCAGTACTTC

clone size: once
J gene: TRBJ2-3
D gene: TRBD1
V gene: TRBV7-6
CDR3 protein: CASSLVSGTGNTDTQYF
CDR3 DNA: TGTGCCAGCAGCTTAGTTTCCGGGACAGGGAACACAGATACGCAGTATTTT

clone size: NA
J gene: TRBJ1-2
D gene: TRBD1
V gene: TRBV4-1
CDR3 protein: CASSQDWGTGGAGGYTF
CDR3 DNA: TGCGCCAGCAGCCAAGATTGGGGGACAGGGGGCGCGGGTGGCTACACCTTC

clone size: NA
J gene: TRBJ2-5
D gene: TRBD2
V gene: TRBV11-2
CDR3 protein: CASSLDVGISLAGAETQYF
CDR3 DNA: TGTGCCAGCAGCTTAGATGTAGGAATTAGCCTAGCGGGGGCCGAGACCCAGTACTTC

clone size: medium-sized
J gene: TRBJ2-1
D gene: TRBD1
V gene: TRBV24-1
CDR3 protein: CATSGFGTGGWEQFF
CDR3 DNA: TGTGCCACCAGTGGTTTCGGGACAGGGGGCTGGGAGCAGTTCTTC